This TCR beta chain derives from a study of cytomegalovirus exposure and HLA in healthy donors. The V and J ends lost 7 bases and 4 bases respectively, with 20 bases between them. The CDR3 sequence is 15 residues long. Germline V gene lookup returns CDR1 LNHDA and CDR2 SQIVND (reference sequence). This clone was counted a single time. Primers included in the PCR were 60 Vbeta and 13 Jbeta primers. Data came from immunoSEQ multiplex PCR; TCRdb stores just in-frame clones and leaves some out. Of roughly 150,000 clones in the sample, about four fifths were seen once. The donors comprised healthy bone marrow donors.

The sequenced material came from PBMCs. This clonotype was obtained from a girl between 10 and 17 years old in good health and CMV-seropositive. The chain has TRBV19 and TRBJ2-7, with D possibly being TRBD1 (6 bases). The CDR3 DNA reads TGTGCCAGTAAAGATCCAGGGGTCGATGGTTACGAGCAGTACTTC. Its protein is CASKDPGVDGYEQYF.